The sequence of this TCR beta chain was determined in a study of T-cell reconstitution after alpha-beta-depleted transplantation in children. Unique molecular identifiers were incorporated into the prepared TCRbeta library. MiXCR, applied by TCRdb to the PCR reads, yields one record per CDR3 protein. The table includes about 110,000 distinct CDR3 sequences, roughly 6.1% detected once. General study results and limits: T-cell counts and diversity at one year post-transplant came mainly from newly produced T cells. Alpha-beta T cells about two months after transplant reportedly derived from several hundred expanded graft clones. From surviving recipient T cells and thymic progenitors came the high day-60 TCRbeta diversity observed in some patients.

CDR3 length: 13 residues. V was trimmed by 3 bases and J by 4 bases, leaving 7 bases between them. Germline CDR1 is SGHAT and CDR2 is FQNNGV. This clonotype came up many times. Its target is not known. This TCR came from a male patient under 10 years old who had a stem cell transplant for acute lymphoblastic leukemia, so the T cells may come from the graft donor. Sequenced here: PBMCs, mostly from graft donor cells, sampled 360 days after TCRalphabeta/CD19-depleted stem cell transplant. The chain recombines TRBV11-2 with TRBJ1-3, with D hard to call. CDR3 in amino acids: CASSFGVGNTIYF. The CDR3 region has the DNA TGTGCCAGCAGCTTTGGGGTCGGAAACACCATATATTTT.